The clone carrying this T cell receptor beta chain was counted only a few times. Its antigen is unidentified. When sampled, the donors appeared nominally healthy, though they likely had unrecorded immune exposures. Use of 60 Vbeta and 13 Jbeta primers characterized the PCR. The method was immunoSEQ multiplex PCR; TCRdb's version includes in-frame clones alone and lacks a portion of them. The sample carries about 190,000 clones, 75% to 85% recorded once. This record comes from a study of cytomegalovirus exposure and HLA in healthy donors. Study-wide results and caveats: Listed as cytomegalovirus-associated were around 160 TCR beta chains.

This CDR3 has 14 residues. V was cut by 3 bases and J by 0 bases, with 9 bases left in between. Looked up from germline, CDR1 is KGHSY and CDR2 is FQNENV. The rearrangement links TRBV16 to TRBJ2-7; perhaps TRBD1 as D (6 bases). The receptor's source is a woman in her twenties or thirties in good health and CMV-seropositive. The specimen was PBMCs. CDR3 DNA sequence: TGTGCCAGCAGCCAGGACAGTTTCTCCTACGAGCAGTACTTC. Protein sequence: CASSQDSFSYEQYF.